The text below deals with one T cell receptor (beta chain). Its specificity is not known. Sequenced by immunoSEQ multiplex PCR; TCRdb stores in-frame clones only, minus some. Of about 5,300 clones in the sample, about 83% are singletons; the top ten hold about 32%. This entry comes from a study of T cell repertoires in ileal Crohn's disease. Study context: Postoperative therapy was given to about half: 10 to 12 thiopurines, around 18 anti-TNF agents. General study points: Compared with non-smokers, active smokers at surgery showed more clonal expansions. The median delay to postoperative endoscopy was approximately 7.5 months.

Time point reported: neoterminal ileum biopsy at postoperative endoscopy, about 6 months after surgery. Patients were adults with ileal or ileocolonic Crohn's disease needing resection. The CDR3 totals 16 residues. V gave up 3 bases and J gave up 2 bases, with 18 bases separating them. CDR1 is SGHNT, CDR2 YYREEE, per germline (reference sequence). The gene calls are TRBV5-4 and TRBJ2-7; D perhaps matches TRBD1 (7 bases). Sequenced input: ileal tissue. The clonotype was recovered from an adult with Crohn's disease. DNA for the CDR3: TGTGCCAGCAGCTCAAGAATGGCGGGACAGACCTACGAGCAGTACTTC. Protein: CASSSRMAGQTYEQYF.